This T cell receptor (beta chain) derives from a study of low-dose radiotherapy and immunotherapy resistance in tumors. Study summary: Across 26 weeks, 13 Gy in total went to Cohort 2, delivered as 1 Gy per fraction every two weeks.

The CDR3 sequence is 13 residues long. CDR1 and CDR2 (germline): DFQATT, SNEGSKA (reference sequence). Trimming pared 6 bases from V and 4 bases from J, leaving 15 bases between. TRAV- and TRBV-specific primers, spanning alpha and beta chains, primed first-strand cDNA. TCRs were amplified for roughly 20 PCR cycles with a constant-region primer and V-primer adapter. Via MiXCR, TCRdb re-called the reads, giving one row per CDR3 protein. This table holds around 80,000 distinct CDR3 sequences, 18% found once. Time point noted: before trial treatment. Donors, who were enrolled in a single-arm phase I dose-escalation trial, received nivolumab, ipilimumab, aspirin, low-dose cyclophosphamide and low-dose radiotherapy. This clonotype was detected ten times or more.

This rearrangement joins TRBV20-1 to TRBJ1-2; unclear D gene. The source was PBMCs, collected before treatment. The receptor comes from a male donor with prostate cancer. The CDR3 here is CSASRRSIYGYTF. CDR3 bases: TGCAGTGCGAGCCGCAGAAGTATCTATGGCTACACCTTC.